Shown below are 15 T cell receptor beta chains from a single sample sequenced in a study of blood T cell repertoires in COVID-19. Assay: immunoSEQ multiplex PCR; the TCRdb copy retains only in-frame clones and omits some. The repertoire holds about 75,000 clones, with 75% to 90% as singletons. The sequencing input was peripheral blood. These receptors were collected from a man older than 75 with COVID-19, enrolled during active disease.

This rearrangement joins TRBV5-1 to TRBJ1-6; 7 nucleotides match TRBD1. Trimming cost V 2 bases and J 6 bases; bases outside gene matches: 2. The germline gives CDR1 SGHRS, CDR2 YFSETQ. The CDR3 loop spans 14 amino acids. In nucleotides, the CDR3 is TGCGCCAGCAGCTTCGGGACAGCTAATTCACCCCTCCACTTT. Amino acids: CASSFGTANSPLHF.

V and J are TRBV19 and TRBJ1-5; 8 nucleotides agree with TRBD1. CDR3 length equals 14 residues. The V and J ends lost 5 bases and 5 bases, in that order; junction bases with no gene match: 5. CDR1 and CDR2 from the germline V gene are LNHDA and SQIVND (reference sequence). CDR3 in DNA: TGTGCCAGTAGTTTCGGGACAGGTTATCAGCCCCAGCATTTT. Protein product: CASSFGTGYQPQHF.

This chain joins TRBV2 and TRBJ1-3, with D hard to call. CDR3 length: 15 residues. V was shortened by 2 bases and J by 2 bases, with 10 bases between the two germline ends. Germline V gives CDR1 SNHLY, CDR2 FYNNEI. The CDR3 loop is CASSELTSAGNTIYF. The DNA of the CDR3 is TGTGCCAGCAGTGAACTAACTTCGGCTGGAAACACCATATATTTT.

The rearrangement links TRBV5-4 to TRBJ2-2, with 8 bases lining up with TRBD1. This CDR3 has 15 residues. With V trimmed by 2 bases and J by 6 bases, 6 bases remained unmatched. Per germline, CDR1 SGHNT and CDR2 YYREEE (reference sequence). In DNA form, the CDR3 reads TGTGCCAGCAGCTTTGACAGGGGACCCGCCGGGGAGCTGTTTTTT. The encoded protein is CASSFDRGPAGELFF.

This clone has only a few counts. For the CDR3, the DNA is TGTGCCAGCAGTTCCCAGCGGGGGACTGAAGCTTTCTTT. Its protein is CASSSQRGTEAFF. V is TRBV12-3 or TRBV12-4 and J is TRBJ1-1; D perhaps matches TRBD1 (5 bases). The CDR3 loop spans 13 amino acids. Trimming cost V 4 bases and J 5 bases, with 11 bases left between them.

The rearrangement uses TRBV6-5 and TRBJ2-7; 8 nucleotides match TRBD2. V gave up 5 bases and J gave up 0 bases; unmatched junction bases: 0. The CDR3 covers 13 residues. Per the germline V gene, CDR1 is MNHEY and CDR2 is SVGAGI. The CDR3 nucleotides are TGTGCCAGCAGTCGGGGGGGCTCCTACGAGCAGTACTTC. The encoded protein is CASSRGGSYEQYF.

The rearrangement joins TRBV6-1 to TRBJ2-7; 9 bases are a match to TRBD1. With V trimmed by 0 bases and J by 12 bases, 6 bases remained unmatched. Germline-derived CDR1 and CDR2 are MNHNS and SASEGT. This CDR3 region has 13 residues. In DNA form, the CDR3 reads TGTGCCAGCAGTGAAGCAGGGAGGGGACAGGGGTACTTC. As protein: CASSEAGRGQGYF.

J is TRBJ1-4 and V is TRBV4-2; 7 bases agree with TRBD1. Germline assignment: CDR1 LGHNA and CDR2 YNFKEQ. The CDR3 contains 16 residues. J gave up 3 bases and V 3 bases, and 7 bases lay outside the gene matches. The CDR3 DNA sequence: TGTGCCAGCAGCCACGCTTCCGGGACAGCTAATGAAAAACTGTTTTTT. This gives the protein CASSHASGTANEKLFF.

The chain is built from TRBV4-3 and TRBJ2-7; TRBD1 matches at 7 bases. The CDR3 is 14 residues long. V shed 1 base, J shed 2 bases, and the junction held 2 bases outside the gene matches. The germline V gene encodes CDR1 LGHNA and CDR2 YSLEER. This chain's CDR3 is CASSQVQGPYEQYF. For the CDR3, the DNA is TGCGCCAGCAGCCAAGTACAGGGGCCCTACGAGCAGTACTTC.

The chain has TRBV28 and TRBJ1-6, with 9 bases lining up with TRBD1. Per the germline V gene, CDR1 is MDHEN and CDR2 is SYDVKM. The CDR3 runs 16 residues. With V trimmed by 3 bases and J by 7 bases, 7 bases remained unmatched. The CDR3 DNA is TGTGCCAGCAGTTTTCTCTCACAGGGGGCGAATTCACCCCTCCACTTT. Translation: CASSFLSQGANSPLHF.

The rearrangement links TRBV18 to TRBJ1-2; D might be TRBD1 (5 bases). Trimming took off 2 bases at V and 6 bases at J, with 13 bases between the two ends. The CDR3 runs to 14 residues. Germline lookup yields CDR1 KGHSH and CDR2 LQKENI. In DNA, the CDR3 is TGTGCCAGCTCACCAGGAGCAGGGATAGATGGCTACACCTTC. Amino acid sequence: CASSPGAGIDGYTF. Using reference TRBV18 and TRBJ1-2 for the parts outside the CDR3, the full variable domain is NAGVMQNPRHLVRRRGQEARLRCSPMKGHSHVYWYRQLPEEGLKFMVYLQKENIIDESGMPKERFSAEFPKEGPSILRIQQVVRGDSAAYFCASSPGAGIDGYTFGSGTRLTVV.

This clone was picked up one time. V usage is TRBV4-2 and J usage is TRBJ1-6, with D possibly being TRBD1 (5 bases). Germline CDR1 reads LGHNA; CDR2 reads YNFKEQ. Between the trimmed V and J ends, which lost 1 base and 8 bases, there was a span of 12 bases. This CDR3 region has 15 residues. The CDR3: CASSQAGRVDSPLHF. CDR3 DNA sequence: TGTGCCAGCAGCCAAGCGGGCAGGGTCGATTCACCCCTCCACTTT.

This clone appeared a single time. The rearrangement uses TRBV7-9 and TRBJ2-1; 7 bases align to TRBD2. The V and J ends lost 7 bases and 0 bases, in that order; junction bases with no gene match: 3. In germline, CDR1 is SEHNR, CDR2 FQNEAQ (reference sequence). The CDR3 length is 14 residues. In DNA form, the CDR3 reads TGTGCCAGCACCCGGACTAGCTCCTACAATGAGCAGTTCTTC. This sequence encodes CASTRTSSYNEQFF.

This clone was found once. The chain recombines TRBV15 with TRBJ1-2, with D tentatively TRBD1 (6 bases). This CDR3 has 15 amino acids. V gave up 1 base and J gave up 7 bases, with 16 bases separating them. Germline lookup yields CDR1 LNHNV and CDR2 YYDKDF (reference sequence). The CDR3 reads CATSRAGAGGPGYTF. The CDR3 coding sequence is TGTGCCACCAGCAGAGCGGGTGCGGGGGGCCCTGGCTACACCTTC.

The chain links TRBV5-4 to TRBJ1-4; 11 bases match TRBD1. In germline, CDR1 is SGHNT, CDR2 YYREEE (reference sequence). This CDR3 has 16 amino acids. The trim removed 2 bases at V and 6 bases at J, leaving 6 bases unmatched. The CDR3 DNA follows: TGTGCCAGCAGCTTCGGGACAGGGGGGCAACATGAAAAACTGTTTTTT. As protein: CASSFGTGGQHEKLFF.